This T cell receptor (beta chain) was identified during a study of shared clonotypes between healthy human individuals. Original handling: ImmunoSEQ only sent back junction sequences with no quality scores, so filtering was done differently. TCRdb's copy holds only in-frame clones and misses some; the assay was immunoSEQ multiplex PCR. The V and J calls and clone size are taken from that table; D and trimming were inferred from the DNA. Of roughly 2.4 million clones detected, roughly 95% appear once; the ten largest clones hold roughly 0.13%. The V segment lost 2 bases and the J segment 1 base; nucleotides outside the gene matches: 0. This CDR3 contains 14 residues. CDR1 and CDR2 from the germline V gene are MDHEN and SYDVKM. Overall study findings and caveats: Memory subsets generally showed lower estimated richness than naive subsets. Compared with clonotypes that all four donors shared, non-shared clonotypes had lower generation probabilities.

Comments on this clone: As yet, its antigen is unknown. The sample has other DNA sequences that encode this CDR3 too.

The rearrangement links TRBV28 to TRBJ2-5; TRBD2 matches 8 bases. The receptor was isolated from a man in his late teens or twenties in good health. The source material was naive CD4+ T cells sorted from blood. The subset: CD45RA+ positively selected. CDR3 region: CASSLAGGQETQYF. The CDR3 DNA is TGTGCCAGCAGTTTAGCGGGAGGCCAAGAGACCCAGTACTTC.